A single T cell receptor beta chain is shown here with its context. The antigen is not known. Going into DNA extraction, samples held roughly 0.9-11 million cryopreserved PBMC. Survey-level resolution applied to immunoSEQ assay v3.0. A target of 40,000-50,000 T-cell genomes per sample was set for sequencing. The repertoire was sequenced with immunoSEQ multiplex PCR; TCRdb's copy has only in-frame clones and lacks some. The top ten hold roughly 12% of the sample, which has roughly 12,000 clones, approximately 79% seen once. This sample stems from a study of long-term antiretroviral therapy in people with HIV. Study conclusions and caveats: Clonal populations expanded prior to ART predominated within the repertoire at all time points.

The CDR3 runs to 14 residues. V lost 4 bases and J 9 bases, leaving 18 bases between the germline ends. Germline V CDR1 and CDR2: SGHDN, FVKESK. The clonotype originates from a woman aged 40 to 55 with HIV. The sequencing used unsorted PBMCs, collected 0.8 years before starting antiretroviral therapy. The chain links TRBV14 to TRBJ1-2; D gene uncertain. Here the CDR3 reads CASSRGPTGRSYTF. The CDR3 coding sequence is TGTGCCAGCAGCCGAGGCCCGACTGGTAGAAGCTACACCTTC.